The rows below give T cell receptor beta chains drawn from one sample of a study of T cell responses to AZD1222 COVID-19 vaccine. Only in-frame clones appear in the TCRdb table, and some are missing; sequencing was by immunoSEQ multiplex PCR. The sample holds more than 85,000 clones; less than 85% are singletons and the top ten take 12% to 15%. The source was peripheral blood, collected 28 days after the second AZD1222 dose. The receptors originated from an adult who received the AZD1222 COVID-19 vaccine. Both conserved end residues are part of each CDR3. Each record gives: V gene, J gene, D gene, clone size, CDR3 DNA, CDR3 protein. The D gene is left open where the match is weak. The size entry is marked missing in some rows and otherwise reads once, few, many or a size class.

v_call: TRBV27; j_call: TRBJ2-7; d_call: TRBD1; clone_size: -; cdr3_nt: TGTGCCAGCAGTCTACTCCAGGGGGTAGGTTATCGCGAGCAGTACTTC; cdr3_aa: CASSLLQGVGYREQYF
v_call: TRBV10-3; j_call: TRBJ1-2; d_call: -; clone_size: -; cdr3_nt: TGTGCCATCAGTGACCCACAAGGAGTATCCTATGGCTACACCTTC; cdr3_aa: CAISDPQGVSYGYTF
v_call: TRBV19; j_call: TRBJ2-3; d_call: -; clone_size: -; cdr3_nt: TGTGCCAGTAGTATCCGGCCAGGGGGGTCGTTAGATACGCAGTATTTT; cdr3_aa: CASSIRPGGSLDTQYF
v_call: TRBV19; j_call: TRBJ2-1; d_call: -; clone_size: -; cdr3_nt: TGTGCCAGTAGTATAGAGGGCTCCTACAATGAGCAGTTCTTC; cdr3_aa: CASSIEGSYNEQFF
v_call: TRBV6-5; j_call: TRBJ1-2; d_call: -; clone_size: -; cdr3_nt: TGTGCCAGCAGTTCCCCAGACAACTATGGCTACACCTTC; cdr3_aa: CASSSPDNYGYTF
v_call: TRBV5-1; j_call: TRBJ1-4; d_call: -; clone_size: -; cdr3_nt: TGCGCCAGCAGCTTGGGGGTGATGGGGCGGAATGAAAAACTGTTTTTT; cdr3_aa: CASSLGVMGRNEKLFF
v_call: TRBV5-1; j_call: TRBJ1-2; d_call: -; clone_size: once; cdr3_nt: TGCGCCAGCAGCTTGGCTCTGGGTAACTATGGCTACACCTTC; cdr3_aa: CASSLALGNYGYTF
v_call: TRBV3-1/TRBV3-2; j_call: TRBJ1-4; d_call: -; clone_size: -; cdr3_nt: TGTGCCAGCAGCCAAGGGTTTCCAGCAAAACTGTTTTTT; cdr3_aa: CASSQGFPAKLFF
v_call: TRBV5-1; j_call: TRBJ2-7; d_call: -; clone_size: many; cdr3_nt: TGCGCCAGCAGCTTGGAGGCAGGGACCGAGCAGTACTTC; cdr3_aa: CASSLEAGTEQYF
v_call: TRBV19; j_call: TRBJ2-1; d_call: -; clone_size: -; cdr3_nt: TGTGCCAGTAGTATAAATCAGTATCGAGACAATGAGCAGTTCTTC; cdr3_aa: CASSINQYRDNEQFF
v_call: TRBV5-6; j_call: TRBJ1-3; d_call: -; clone_size: -; cdr3_nt: TGTGCCAGCAGCCCTCAGGGGCTACAGGGTGGTGGAAACACCATATATTTT; cdr3_aa: CASSPQGLQGGGNTIYF
v_call: TRBV7-2; j_call: TRBJ1-2; d_call: -; clone_size: once; cdr3_nt: TGTGCCAGCAGCTTAAAGAGGGTAAACTATGGCTACACCTTC; cdr3_aa: CASSLKRVNYGYTF
v_call: TRBV10-3; j_call: TRBJ2-2; d_call: -; clone_size: -; cdr3_nt: TGTGCCATCAGTGTAGAAAGCGGGAACACCGGGGAGCTGTTTTTT; cdr3_aa: CAISVESGNTGELFF
v_call: TRBV2; j_call: TRBJ2-5; d_call: -; clone_size: -; cdr3_nt: TGTGCCAGCAGTGAACTCCCAGGATCCCGCTCGGACTTC; cdr3_aa: CASSELPGSRSDF
v_call: TRBV27; j_call: TRBJ1-5; d_call: -; clone_size: once; cdr3_nt: TGTGCCAGCAGTTCCGGCGGCGGTGTCGGCAATCAGCCCCAGCATTTT; cdr3_aa: CASSSGGGVGNQPQHF
v_call: TRBV5-1; j_call: TRBJ2-7; d_call: -; clone_size: -; cdr3_nt: TGCGCCAGCAGCGAACAGGGTTCTTGGGACGAGCAGTACTTC; cdr3_aa: CASSEQGSWDEQYF
v_call: TRBV29-1; j_call: TRBJ2-5; d_call: TRBD2; clone_size: -; cdr3_nt: TGCAGCGTTGAAATAGCGGGGGGTACTCAGTACCAAGAGACCCAGTACTTC; cdr3_aa: CSVEIAGGTQYQETQYF
v_call: TRBV4-3; j_call: TRBJ1-5; d_call: -; clone_size: -; cdr3_nt: TGCGCCAGCAGCCAGGACCCCAGGGGCCAGCCCCAGCATTTT; cdr3_aa: CASSQDPRGQPQHF
v_call: TRBV30; j_call: TRBJ1-1; d_call: -; clone_size: -; cdr3_nt: TGTGCCGCGCCGGGGCCGAGGACTGAAGCTTTCTTT; cdr3_aa: CAAPGPRTEAFF
v_call: TRBV7-9; j_call: TRBJ2-1; d_call: -; clone_size: -; cdr3_nt: TGTGCCAGCAGCCCGACTCGGGGGGAGCAGTTCTTC; cdr3_aa: CASSPTRGEQFF
v_call: TRBV5-1; j_call: TRBJ2-7; d_call: TRBD2; clone_size: once; cdr3_nt: TGCGCCAGCAGCTTGGGAGCGGGGATTATCCCCTACGAGCAGTACTTC; cdr3_aa: CASSLGAGIIPYEQYF
v_call: TRBV27; j_call: TRBJ2-7; d_call: -; clone_size: -; cdr3_nt: TGTGCCAGCAGCTCCTCACGAGAGGGTACTCACGAGCAGTACTTC; cdr3_aa: CASSSSREGTHEQYF
v_call: TRBV24-1; j_call: TRBJ1-2; d_call: -; clone_size: -; cdr3_nt: TGTGCCACCAGCTCCGGGGCTAGCTACACCTTC; cdr3_aa: CATSSGASYTF
v_call: TRBV7-7; j_call: TRBJ2-7; d_call: TRBD2; clone_size: -; cdr3_nt: TGTGCCAGCAGCCCGGGACTAGCGGTCAGCTACGAGCAGTACTTC; cdr3_aa: CASSPGLAVSYEQYF
v_call: TRBV13; j_call: TRBJ1-4; d_call: -; clone_size: -; cdr3_nt: TGTGCCAGCAGCTTGGCGGGGAATGAAAAACTGTTTTTT; cdr3_aa: CASSLAGNEKLFF
v_call: TRBV5-1; j_call: TRBJ2-3; d_call: -; clone_size: -; cdr3_nt: TGCGCCAGCAGCCACGCTAGCGGCACAGATACGCAGTATTTT; cdr3_aa: CASSHASGTDTQYF
v_call: TRBV18; j_call: TRBJ1-2; d_call: TRBD1; clone_size: -; cdr3_nt: TGTGCCAGCTCACCGGGGACAGGGGCTAACTATGGCTACACCTTC; cdr3_aa: CASSPGTGANYGYTF
v_call: TRBV19; j_call: TRBJ2-5; d_call: TRBD2; clone_size: -; cdr3_nt: TGTGCCAGTAGTGCTAGCGGGAAACAAGAGACCCAGTACTTC; cdr3_aa: CASSASGKQETQYF
v_call: TRBV7-7; j_call: TRBJ2-3; d_call: -; clone_size: -; cdr3_nt: TGTGCCAGCAGCTTAGGGGAAGGAGGCACAGATACGCAGTATTTT; cdr3_aa: CASSLGEGGTDTQYF
v_call: TRBV9; j_call: TRBJ2-2; d_call: -; clone_size: once; cdr3_nt: TGTGCCAGCAGCCCATCTGGGACTAACACCGGGGAGCTGTTTTTT; cdr3_aa: CASSPSGTNTGELFF
v_call: TRBV19; j_call: TRBJ2-2; d_call: TRBD1; clone_size: -; cdr3_nt: TGTGCCAGTATGCCGGGACAGGGGACCGGGGAGCTGTTTTTT; cdr3_aa: CASMPGQGTGELFF
v_call: TRBV11-2; j_call: TRBJ2-7; d_call: TRBD2; clone_size: once; cdr3_nt: TGTGCCAGCAGCTTAGAAATTTTCGGCGGGGGGGCCTACGAGCAGTACTTC; cdr3_aa: CASSLEIFGGGAYEQYF
v_call: TRBV5-1; j_call: TRBJ1-6; d_call: -; clone_size: -; cdr3_nt: TGCGCCAGCAGCTTGATCATTGGGACGGTGAATTCACCCCTCCACTTT; cdr3_aa: CASSLIIGTVNSPLHF
v_call: TRBV27; j_call: TRBJ1-2; d_call: -; clone_size: -; cdr3_nt: TGTGCCAGCAGTTTAGGGCCGGGGCCCGGCTACACCTTC; cdr3_aa: CASSLGPGPGYTF
v_call: TRBV5-4; j_call: TRBJ1-2; d_call: TRBD1; clone_size: -; cdr3_nt: TGTGCCAGCAGCCGTCCGGGACAGATTCTCTTCTATGGCTACACCTTC; cdr3_aa: CASSRPGQILFYGYTF
v_call: TRBV7-2; j_call: TRBJ1-2; d_call: -; clone_size: few; cdr3_nt: TGTGCCAGCAGCTTATACGGCAGGGGTTATGGCTACACCTTC; cdr3_aa: CASSLYGRGYGYTF
v_call: TRBV24-1; j_call: TRBJ2-2; d_call: -; clone_size: -; cdr3_nt: TGTGCCACCAGTGGACAGGTTGATACCGGGGAGCTGTTTTTT; cdr3_aa: CATSGQVDTGELFF
v_call: TRBV6-5; j_call: TRBJ2-2; d_call: -; clone_size: -; cdr3_nt: TGTGCCAGCAGTTACCGTGGGGGGGAGCTGTTTTTT; cdr3_aa: CASSYRGGELFF
v_call: TRBV7-6; j_call: TRBJ2-1; d_call: -; clone_size: few; cdr3_nt: TGTGCCAGCAGCCCACGCCGAATAGCCGGTGGACAGAATGAGCAGTTCTTC; cdr3_aa: CASSPRRIAGGQNEQFF
v_call: TRBV4-1; j_call: TRBJ2-7; d_call: TRBD1; clone_size: -; cdr3_nt: TGCGCCAGCAGCCAAGACCGGGACAGCTCCTACGAGCAGTACTTC; cdr3_aa: CASSQDRDSSYEQYF
v_call: TRBV6-5; j_call: TRBJ2-7; d_call: -; clone_size: -; cdr3_nt: TGTGCCAGCACTAGGACAGAGAGGCGCTACGAGCAGTACTTC; cdr3_aa: CASTRTERRYEQYF
v_call: TRBV6-5; j_call: TRBJ2-1; d_call: -; clone_size: -; cdr3_nt: TGTGCCAGCAGTTTGACGGGAGACTACGATGAGCAGTTCTTC; cdr3_aa: CASSLTGDYDEQFF
v_call: TRBV5-1; j_call: TRBJ2-7; d_call: -; clone_size: few; cdr3_nt: TGCGCCAGCAGCTTGAGACTCGCCTACGAGCAGTACTTC; cdr3_aa: CASSLRLAYEQYF
v_call: TRBV27; j_call: TRBJ1-4; d_call: TRBD1; clone_size: once; cdr3_nt: TGTGCCAGCAGTTTGGGACAGGGAATTAATGAAAAACTGTTTTTT; cdr3_aa: CASSLGQGINEKLFF
v_call: TRBV6-5; j_call: TRBJ1-1; d_call: -; clone_size: -; cdr3_nt: TGTGCCAGCAGATTCCTGGCGGTTAACACTGAAGCTTTCTTT; cdr3_aa: CASRFLAVNTEAFF